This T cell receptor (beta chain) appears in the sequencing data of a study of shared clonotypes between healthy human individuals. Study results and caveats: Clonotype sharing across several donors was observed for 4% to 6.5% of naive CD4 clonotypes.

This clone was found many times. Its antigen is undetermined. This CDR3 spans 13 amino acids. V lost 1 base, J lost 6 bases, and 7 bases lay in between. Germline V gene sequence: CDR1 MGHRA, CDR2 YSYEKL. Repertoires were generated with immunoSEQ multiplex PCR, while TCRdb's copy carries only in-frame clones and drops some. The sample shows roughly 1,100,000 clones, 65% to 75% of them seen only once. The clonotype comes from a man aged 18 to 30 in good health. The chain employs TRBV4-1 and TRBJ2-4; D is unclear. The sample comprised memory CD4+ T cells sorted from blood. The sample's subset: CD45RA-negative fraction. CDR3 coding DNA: TGCGCCAGCAGCCAAGCTGTAAGAAACATTCAGTACTTC. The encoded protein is CASSQAVRNIQYF.